The 27 T cell receptor beta chains presented below share a single source sample, sequenced in a study of T cell responses to AZD1222 COVID-19 vaccine. Using immunoSEQ multiplex PCR, the repertoire was profiled, and TCRdb retains in-frame clones only, with some absent. Of about 160,000 clones in the sample, about 90% were seen once. This specimen consisted of peripheral blood, obtained 28 days after the second AZD1222 dose. These receptors originate from an adult who received the AZD1222 COVID-19 vaccine.

The chain combines TRBV27 with TRBJ1-2, with D maybe TRBD1 (5 bases). The CDR3 loop spans 16 amino acids. Looked up from germline, CDR1 is MNHEY and CDR2 is SMNVEV (reference sequence). Trimming removed 2 bases at V and 4 bases at J, with 17 bases between. DNA of the CDR3: TGTGCCAGCAGTTTAGTCGGGGGGGAGGTTGGCTATGGCTACACCTTC. It encodes CASSLVGGEVGYGYTF.

The chain uses TRBV6-6 and TRBJ2-6; D is unclear. The CDR3 consists of 14 residues. V was clipped by 5 bases and J by 2 bases, with 7 bases between them. Germline-derived CDR1 and CDR2 are MNHNY and SVGAGI (reference sequence). CDR3 sequence (DNA): TGTGCCAGCAGTCTGATGACTGGGGCCAACGTCCTGACTTTC. Protein product: CASSLMTGANVLTF.

This rearrangement joins TRBV5-1 to TRBJ1-3, with no clear D. Trimming shortened V by 0 bases and J by 0 bases, and 4 bases separated the two germline ends. The length of the CDR3 is 14 residues. CDR1 is SGHRS, CDR2 YFSETQ, per germline. The CDR3 here is CASSLGLSGNTIYF. The CDR3 DNA reads as TGCGCCAGCAGCTTGGGTCTCTCTGGAAACACCATATATTTT.

DNA of the CDR3: TGTGCCAGCAGCGAACAGGTGTACAATGAGCAGTTCTTC. This encodes CASSEQVYNEQFF. This chain links TRBV6-2 or TRBV6-3 with TRBJ2-1, with D perhaps matching TRBD1 (5 bases). V was cut by 6 bases and J by 4 bases, with 10 bases left in between. The CDR3 totals 13 residues. Germline loops: CDR1 MNHEY, CDR2 SVGEGT.

This clone was observed a single time. The chain links TRBV5-5 to TRBJ1-4; D perhaps matches TRBD1 (5 bases). The germline V and J ends were trimmed by 2 bases and 0 bases, with 11 bases remaining between them. This CDR3 has 16 amino acids. From germline, CDR1 is SGHKS and CDR2 YYEKEE (reference sequence). The CDR3 here is CASSLYRQTTNEKLFF. The CDR3 DNA reads as TGTGCCAGCAGCTTATACCGACAGACAACTAATGAAAAACTGTTTTTT.

The V gene is TRBV3-1 (or the pseudogene TRBV3-2), the J gene TRBJ1-6, with D hard to call. Germline V gene data show CDR1 as LGHDT and CDR2 as YNNKEL (reference sequence). The CDR3 length is 16 residues. Trimming took off 4 bases at V and 10 bases at J, with 20 bases between the two ends. CDR3 sequence (DNA): TGTGCCAGCAGCCCCCTCTCATACCTGGAGGACTCACCCCTCCACTTT. It encodes CASSPLSYLEDSPLHF.

A single count supports this clone. The chain links TRBV28 to TRBJ2-7; the D is unclear. Per germline, CDR1 MDHEN and CDR2 SYDVKM. Trimming removed 8 bases at V and 5 bases at J, with 10 bases between. The CDR3 runs 11 residues. The CDR3 here is CASHNRNEQYF. The CDR3 nucleotides are TGTGCCAGCCACAATAGGAACGAGCAGTACTTC. Based on the CDR3 plus reference TRBV28 and TRBJ2-7, the full variable domain is DVKVTQSSRYLVKRTGEKVFLECVQDMDHENMFWYRQDPGLGLRLIYFSYDVKMKEKGDIPEGYSVSREKKERFSLILESASTNQTSMYLCASHNRNEQYFGPGTRLTVT.

This clone was picked up a small number of times. V and J are TRBV18 and TRBJ1-1, with D maybe TRBD1 (6 bases). This CDR3 region has 13 residues. Deletions cut 8 bases from V and 1 base from J, with 11 bases between. The germline gives CDR1 KGHSH, CDR2 LQKENI. The CDR3 reads CASQGQQNTEAFF. CDR3 nucleotide sequence: TGTGCCAGCCAGGGGCAACAGAACACTGAAGCTTTCTTT.

The chain joins TRBV9 to TRBJ1-1; D gene ambiguous. Germline V gene lookup returns CDR1 SGDLS and CDR2 YYNGEE. This CDR3 has 14 residues. Trimming took off 3 bases at V and 1 base at J, with 10 bases between the two ends. CDR3 nucleotide sequence: TGTGCCAGCAGCGACCCCCGGACGAACACTGAAGCTTTCTTT. Translating gives CASSDPRTNTEAFF. Drawing the rest from reference TRBV9 and TRBJ1-1, the complete variable domain is DSGVTQTPKHLITATGQRVTLRCSPRSGDLSVYWYQQSLDQGLQFLIQYYNGEERAKGNILERFSAQQFPDLHSELNLSSLELGDSALYFCASSDPRTNTEAFFGQGTRLTVV.

V usage is TRBV7-3 and J usage is TRBJ1-1; D may be TRBD1 (6 bases). The V gene lost 5 bases and the J gene lost 7 bases, with 14 bases spanning the gap. This CDR3 comprises 13 residues. Looked up from germline, CDR1 is SGHTA and CDR2 is FQGTGA. The CDR3 nucleotides are TGTGCCAGCAGCACCGGGGGCAGCGGTGAAGCTTTCTTT. Translating it yields CASSTGGSGEAFF.

The V call is TRBV7-8, the J call TRBJ2-5; a possible D gene is TRBD1 (5 bases). The germline V gene has CDR1 SGHVS and CDR2 FQNEAQ. There are 14 residues in the CDR3. Trimming left V 3 bases short and J 2 bases short, with 10 bases between. The CDR3 sequence: CASSFRQIQETQYF. The CDR3 DNA sequence: TGTGCCAGCAGCTTCCGACAGATTCAAGAGACCCAGTACTTC.

This clone was counted only a few times. This chain connects TRBV10-3 to TRBJ1-5; 9 bases are shared with TRBD1. The CDR3 length is 18 residues. The V segment lost 6 bases and the J segment 7 bases; nucleotides outside the gene matches: 19. Germline V CDR1 and CDR2: ENHRY, SYGVKD. CDR3 residues: CAISRTGTGQDVSQPQHF. The DNA for the CDR3 is TGTGCCATCAGCCGAACCGGGACAGGGCAGGACGTGAGCCAGCCCCAGCATTTT.

The V and J genes are TRBV12-5 and TRBJ1-5; D is undetermined. The germline V and J ends were trimmed by 7 bases and 3 bases, with 13 bases remaining between them. CDR3 length: 14 residues. Germline values: CDR1 LGHNT, CDR2 FRNRAP. The CDR3 bases are TGTGCTAGTGCCCTGGGAGGTTACAATCAGCCCCAGCATTTT. Residues: CASALGGYNQPQHF.

The CDR3 DNA reads TGTGCCAGCACCCTGCGGCACTATGGCTACACCTTC. This translates into CASTLRHYGYTF. The rearrangement links TRBV2 to TRBJ1-2; D call uncertain. The V gene's germline CDR1 is SNHLY and CDR2 FYNNEI. V was cut by 7 bases and J by 3 bases, with 9 bases left in between. The CDR3 is made up of 12 amino acids.

Only one count was recorded for this clone. The rearrangement links TRBV5-1 to TRBJ1-2; TRBD1 is a possible D gene (5 bases). Trimming removed 0 bases at V and 3 bases at J, with 9 bases between. This CDR3 is 14 amino acids long. The germline CDR1 and CDR2 sequences are SGHRS and YFSETQ. CDR3 DNA: TGCGCCAGCAGCTTGGGGGACCCCTACTATGGCTACACCTTC. This encodes CASSLGDPYYGYTF.

The chain is built from TRBV13 and TRBJ1-1; D call uncertain. This CDR3 has 16 residues. The germline gives CDR1 PRHDT, CDR2 FYEKMQ (reference sequence). Between the trimmed V and J ends, which lost 1 base and 0 bases, there was a span of 12 bases. Here the CDR3 DNA reads TGTGCCAGCAGCTTAGCTAACGGACGTTTGAACACTGAAGCTTTCTTT. Translated: CASSLANGRLNTEAFF. The whole variable domain, filled in from reference TRBV13 and TRBJ1-1, reads AAGVIQSPRHLIKEKRETATLKCYPIPRHDTVYWYQQGPGQDPQFLISFYEKMQSDKGSIPDRFSAQQFSDYHSELNMSSLELGDSALYFCASSLANGRLNTEAFFGQGTRLTVV.

The chain combines TRBV11-1 with TRBJ1-1, with TRBD1 matching over 8 bases. Germline V gives CDR1 SGHAT, CDR2 FQDESV (reference sequence). Losses at the gene ends were 4 bases for V and 0 bases for J; bases not matched to a gene: 7. The CDR3 runs 16 residues. The chain's CDR3 is CASSSTRTGMNTEAFF. DNA for the CDR3: TGTGCCAGCAGCTCTACTCGGACAGGGATGAACACTGAAGCTTTCTTT.

This clone was found once. This sample includes further DNA sequences coding for the same CDR3. The chain is built from TRBV6-5 and TRBJ1-2; D unclear. CDR3 length: 13 residues. The germline CDR1 and CDR2 sequences are MNHEY and SVGAGI. With 2 bases removed from V and 2 bases from J, the gap between germline ends came to 6 bases. CDR3 sequence: CASSYGGNYGYTF. DNA for the CDR3: TGTGCCAGCAGTTACGGAGGGAACTATGGCTACACCTTC.

The J gene is TRBJ2-3, the V gene TRBV13; 7 bases line up with TRBD2. From germline, CDR1 is PRHDT and CDR2 FYEKMQ (reference sequence). V shed 1 base and J 6 bases; nucleotides not matched to a gene: 7. The CDR3 contains 15 residues. The CDR3: CASSLALDGRDTQYF. As DNA, the CDR3 is TGTGCCAGCAGCTTAGCCCTTGACGGGAGGGATACGCAGTATTTT.

CDR3 bases: TGTGCCAGCAGTCACGGGGACAGGGGATTTCTGGCTTTCTTT. This translates into CASSHGDRGFLAFF. This chain uses TRBV6-5 with TRBJ1-1; 10 positions agree with TRBD1. Trimming at V came to 5 bases and at J to 11 bases, leaving 11 bases not matched to a gene. Germline values: CDR1 MNHEY, CDR2 SVGAGI. The length of the CDR3 is 14 residues.

This chain connects TRBV3-1 (or the pseudogene TRBV3-2) to TRBJ2-7; D possibly matches TRBD1 or TRBD2 (5 bases each). The germline V gene encodes CDR1 LGHDT and CDR2 YNNKEL (reference sequence). This CDR3 is built from 13 residues. V was trimmed by 4 bases and J by 3 bases, leaving 10 bases between them. Written as DNA, the CDR3 is TGTGCCAGCAGCCGTAGGGGAGACTACGAGCAGTACTTC. Translated, it gives CASSRRGDYEQYF.

The V and J genes are TRBV25-1 and TRBJ1-4, with 9 bases that match TRBD1. The ends lost 5 bases at V and 5 bases at J; junction bases unmatched: 6. Germline lookup yields CDR1 MGHDK and CDR2 SYGVNS. CDR3 size: 15 residues. The CDR3 DNA is TGTGCCAGCAGTCCTAGGACAGGGGAAAATGAAAAACTGTTTTTT. Encoded protein: CASSPRTGENEKLFF.

This chain joins TRBV2 and TRBJ2-3, with a tentative D call TRBD1 (5 bases). From germline, CDR1 is SNHLY and CDR2 FYNNEI. V lost 1 base and J 8 bases, leaving 7 bases between the germline ends. The CDR3 is made up of 12 amino acids. The CDR3: CASSEGGPTQYF. DNA of the CDR3: TGTGCCAGCAGTGAAGGGGGCCCTACGCAGTATTTT.

The J gene is TRBJ2-6, the V gene TRBV5-1, with 7 bases aligning to TRBD1. Germline trimming cut 1 base from V and 2 bases from J; bases unmatched to any gene: 12. Germline-derived CDR1 and CDR2 are SGHRS and YFSETQ. The CDR3 is made up of 19 amino acids. The CDR3, as DNA: TGCGCCAGCAGCTTGTCGTTTGGGACAGTAAGGACTGGGGCCAACGTCCTGACTTTC. Amino acid sequence: CASSLSFGTVRTGANVLTF.

The chain uses TRBV3-1 (or the pseudogene TRBV3-2) and TRBJ1-1; D unresolved. The CDR3 has 13 residues. V gave up 6 bases and J gave up 5 bases, with 13 bases separating them. Germline CDR1 reads LGHDT; CDR2 reads YNNKEL (reference sequence). Written as DNA, the CDR3 is TGTGCCAGCAGGGGTGAATCGTGGACTGAAGCTTTCTTT. It yields the protein CASRGESWTEAFF.

V usage is TRBV19 and J usage is TRBJ1-2, with 8 positions matching TRBD1. The CDR3 is made up of 15 amino acids. Germline trimming cut 3 bases from V and 4 bases from J; bases unmatched to any gene: 7. Germline V CDR1 and CDR2: LNHDA, SQIVND (reference sequence). DNA of the CDR3: TGTGCCAGTAGTATCCCCGGACAGGGCGTCTATGGCTACACCTTC. This encodes CASSIPGQGVYGYTF.

The chain is built from TRBV10-3 and TRBJ2-7; D perhaps matches TRBD2 (6 bases). From germline, CDR1 is ENHRY and CDR2 SYGVKD. The CDR3 contains 15 residues. Deletions cut 6 bases from V and 0 bases from J, with 15 bases between. The CDR3: CAIRLDGGNSYEQYF. DNA of the CDR3: TGTGCCATCAGGTTGGATGGGGGGAACTCCTACGAGCAGTACTTC.